A single sample is the source of the 6 T cell receptor beta chains below, sequenced in a study of blood T cell repertoires in COVID-19. Some clones are missing from TCRdb's copy, which holds only in-frame ones; the method was immunoSEQ multiplex PCR. The sample consists of 250,000 to 300,000 clones, around 90% of them appearing once. Sequencing was done on a sample of peripheral blood. All receptors come from a man between 50 and 59 years old with acute or convalescent COVID-19.

Here the CDR3 reads CASTRDTLSGNTIYF. In DNA form, the CDR3 reads TGTGCCAGCACACGGGACACCCTCTCTGGAAACACCATATATTTT. This chain uses TRBV11-1 with TRBJ1-3; tentatively, D is TRBD1 (6 bases). The V gene's germline CDR1 is SGHAT and CDR2 FQDESV (reference sequence). V gave up 7 bases and J gave up 0 bases, with 13 bases separating them. This CDR3 is built from 15 residues.

The V and J genes are TRBV7-8 and TRBJ2-2; no clear D. CDR1 and CDR2 (germline): SGHVS, FQNEAQ. Deletions cut 5 bases from V and 10 bases from J, with 8 bases between. The CDR3 is 11 residues long. CDR3 coding DNA: TGTGCCAGCAGCCGATCGGTGGAGCTGTTTTTT. Translation gives CASSRSVELFF.

V and J are TRBV19 and TRBJ1-4, with TRBD1 identical over 8 bases. CDR3 length equals 18 residues. The V and J ends lost 6 bases and 0 bases, in that order; junction bases with no gene match: 12. From germline, CDR1 is LNHDA and CDR2 SQIVND (reference sequence). CDR3 sequence: CASRPAGQAIATNEKLFF. The CDR3 DNA is TGTGCCAGTAGGCCAGCGGGACAGGCAATCGCAACTAATGAAAAACTGTTTTTT.

This chain connects TRBV5-1 to TRBJ2-1; 9 nucleotides line up with TRBD1. The length of the CDR3 is 15 residues. In germline, CDR1 is SGHRS, CDR2 YFSETQ. V shed 4 bases and J 8 bases; nucleotides not matched to a gene: 10. CDR3 region: CASSPGGTGNYEQFF. The CDR3 coding sequence is TGCGCCAGCAGCCCCGGCGGGACAGGGAATTATGAGCAGTTCTTC.

The chain joins TRBV11-2 to TRBJ2-7; 8 bases line up with TRBD1. With V trimmed by 5 bases and J by 0 bases, 9 bases remained unmatched. CDR3 length equals 16 residues. From germline, CDR1 is SGHAT and CDR2 FQNNGV. CDR3 loop: CASSPGDRPSSYEQYF. CDR3 coding DNA: TGTGCCAGCAGCCCAGGGGACAGGCCTAGCTCCTACGAGCAGTACTTC.

With regard to this clone: One end of the junction is discordant with germline, which a read error may explain. The V call is TRBV2, the J call TRBJ1-6; tentatively, D is TRBD1 (5 bases). The CDR3 contains 15 residues. The germline V gene has CDR1 SNHLY and CDR2 FYNNEI. The CDR3 sequence is CASSERQIFSSSLHF. The DNA of the CDR3 is TGTGCCAGCAGTGAACGACAGATCTTCAGTTCATCCCTCCACTTT.